This T cell receptor (beta chain) was found in a study of response to subunit inactivated influenza vaccine. TCRdb independently ran MiXCR on the RT-PCR reads; one entry per CDR3 protein. The sample lists about 780,000 distinct CDR3 sequences, 15% to 20% occurring once. This clonotype was picked up many times. CDR1 is SGHRS and CDR2 is YFSETQ in the germline V gene. This CDR3 spans 13 amino acids. V was trimmed by 5 bases and J by 9 bases, leaving 15 bases between them. Specimen: PBMCs from blood, collected about 5 days after vaccination. This clonotype originated in a man aged 50-60 years who received an inactivated influenza vaccine. The chain is built from TRBV5-1 and TRBJ2-1; D possibly corresponds to TRBD2 (6 bases). CDR3 DNA: TGCGCCAGCAGTAACCGGGAGAGAAGTGAGCAGTTCTTC. Its protein product is CASSNRERSEQFF.